The clone carrying this T cell receptor (beta chain) occurred many times. Its antigen is as yet unknown. This specimen belongs to a study of Graves' ophthalmopathy and Graves' hyperthyroidism. Study-wide background: Ophthalmopathy absent within 18 months of follow-up marked hyperthyroidism as stable. General study results and limits: Also, most clonotypes expanded in the thyroid above 0.001 frequency appeared in blood.

TCR beta CDR3 amplification used RNA transcripts. HTBI-primed RT-PCR formed the first round, and a multiplex PCR formed the second. TCRdb processed the multiplex PCR reads anew with MiXCR; each CDR3 protein has one entry. The sample has over a million distinct CDR3 sequences; about two fifths are singletons. Ineligible for inclusion were patients with other autoimmune diseases, uncontrolled infections, pregnancy or lactation. Physicians reached a diagnosis by relying on clinical symptoms, serum thyroxine, TRAb, thyroid ultrasound and orbital computed tomography. The source material was peripheral blood or thyroid tissue (not recorded which). The TCR comes from an adult man with Graves' hyperthyroidism.

CDR3 bases: TGCAGTGCTAGGGCTAGCGGGAGCCCCGAGCAGTACTTC. As protein: CSARASGSPEQYF. The gene calls are TRBV20-1 and TRBJ2-7; 10 nucleotides line up with TRBD2. Germline CDR1 DFQATT, CDR2 SNEGSKA (reference sequence). J lost 6 bases, V lost 3 bases, and 5 bases had no gene match. The CDR3 is made up of 13 amino acids.